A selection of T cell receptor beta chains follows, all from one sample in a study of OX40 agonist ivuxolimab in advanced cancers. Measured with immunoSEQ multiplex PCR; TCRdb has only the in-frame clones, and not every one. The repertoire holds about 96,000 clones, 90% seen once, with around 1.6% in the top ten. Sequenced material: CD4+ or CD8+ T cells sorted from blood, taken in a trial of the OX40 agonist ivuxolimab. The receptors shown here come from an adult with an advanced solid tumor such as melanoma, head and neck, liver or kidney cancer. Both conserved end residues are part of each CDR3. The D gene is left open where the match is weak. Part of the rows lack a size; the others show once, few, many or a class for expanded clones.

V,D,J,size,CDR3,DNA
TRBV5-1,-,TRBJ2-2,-,CASSLAAGTTGELFF,TGCGCTAGCAGCTTGGCGGCAGGGACCACCGGGGAGCTGTTTTTT
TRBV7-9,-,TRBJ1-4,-,CASSFGGNNEKLFF,TGTGCCAGCAGCTTCGGGGGGAATAATGAAAAACTGTTTTTT
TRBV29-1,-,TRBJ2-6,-,CSTNGGSGANVLTF,TGCAGTACTAACGGGGGCTCTGGGGCCAACGTCCTGACTTTC
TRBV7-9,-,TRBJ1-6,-,CASSLEGAREAPLHF,TGTGCCAGCAGCTTAGAAGGGGCCAGGGAGGCACCCCTCCACTTT
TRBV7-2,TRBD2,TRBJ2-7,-,CASSPSATSGIYEQYF,TGTGCCAGCAGCCCCAGCGCGACTAGCGGGATCTACGAGCAGTACTTC
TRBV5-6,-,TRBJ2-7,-,CASSLLGPLLHEQYF,TGTGCCAGCAGCTTGCTAGGCCCCCTATTACACGAGCAGTACTTC
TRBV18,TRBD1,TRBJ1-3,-,CASSQRARGRESGNTIYF,TGTGCCAGCTCACAACGTGCCAGGGGGCGCGAATCTGGAAACACCATATATTTT
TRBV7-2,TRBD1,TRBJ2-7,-,CASSPQRNRGYEQYF,TGTGCCAGCAGCCCTCAGCGGAACAGGGGCTACGAGCAGTACTTC
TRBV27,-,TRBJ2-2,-,CASSRIAASGGAGELFF,TGTGCCAGCAGTCGGATTGCGGCGTCAGGGGGGGCCGGGGAGCTGTTTTTT
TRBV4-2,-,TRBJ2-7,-,CASSQEGRPGRYEQYF,TGTGCCAGCAGCCAAGAAGGCCGCCCTGGACGCTACGAGCAGTACTTC
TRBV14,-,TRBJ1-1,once,CASSYKLNTEAFF,TGTGCCAGCAGCTATAAACTGAACACTGAAGCTTTCTTT
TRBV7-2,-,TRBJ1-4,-,CASSLGRANEKLFF,TGTGCCAGCAGCTTAGGGCGGGCTAATGAAAAACTGTTTTTT
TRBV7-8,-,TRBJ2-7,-,CASSLEWGPVYEQYF,TGTGCCAGCAGCTTAGAATGGGGTCCGGTCTACGAGCAGTACTTC
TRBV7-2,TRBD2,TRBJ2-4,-,CASRTSGDIQYF,TGTGCCAGCAGGACTAGCGGAGACATTCAGTACTTC
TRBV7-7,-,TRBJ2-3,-,CASSSTGDTQYF,TGTGCTAGCAGCTCGACTGGAGATACGCAGTATTTT
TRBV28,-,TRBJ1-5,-,CASTPALANQPQHF,TGTGCCAGCACCCCGGCCCTAGCAAATCAGCCCCAGCATTTT
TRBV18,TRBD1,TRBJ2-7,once,CASSPFPVSRGYEQYF,TGTGCCAGCTCCCCTTTCCCGGTCTCCAGGGGGTACGAGCAGTACTTC
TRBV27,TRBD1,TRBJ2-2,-,CAATGTGNTGELFF,TGTGCCGCAACCGGGACAGGGAACACCGGGGAGCTGTTTTTT